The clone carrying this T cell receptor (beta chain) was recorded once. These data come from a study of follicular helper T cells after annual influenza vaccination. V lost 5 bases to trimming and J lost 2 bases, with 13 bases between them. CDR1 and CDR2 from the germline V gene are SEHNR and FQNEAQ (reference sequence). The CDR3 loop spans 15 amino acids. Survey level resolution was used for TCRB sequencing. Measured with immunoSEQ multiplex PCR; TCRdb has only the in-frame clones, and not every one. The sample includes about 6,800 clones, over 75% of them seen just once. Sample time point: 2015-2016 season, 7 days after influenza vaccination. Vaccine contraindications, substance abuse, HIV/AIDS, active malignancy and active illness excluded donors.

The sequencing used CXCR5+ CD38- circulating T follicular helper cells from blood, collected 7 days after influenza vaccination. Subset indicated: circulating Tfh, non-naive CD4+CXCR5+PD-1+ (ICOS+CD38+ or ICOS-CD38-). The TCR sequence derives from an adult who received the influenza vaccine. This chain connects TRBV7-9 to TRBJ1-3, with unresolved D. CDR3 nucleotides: TGTGCCAGCAGCCTCGACGGTCGGACTGGAAACACCATATATTTT. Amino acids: CASSLDGRTGNTIYF.